This T cell receptor (beta chain) was captured by sequencing in a study of CD8 T cells in ankylosing spondylitis. Study-level points and caveats: Reportedly, significant enrichment of disease-linked clones occurred in matched ankylosing spondylitis synovial fluid. The study identified a TCR beta motif of roughly eight highly homologous variants that appeared characteristic of ankylosing spondylitis blood.

This clonotype was observed a few times. The antigen remains undetermined. CDR3 length: 17 amino acids. After removal of 8 bases from V and 0 bases from J, the junction contained 11 bases not matched to a gene. Germline V lookup: CDR1 MNHEY, CDR2 SMNVEV (reference sequence). TCRdb processed the 5' RACE reads anew with MiXCR; each CDR3 protein has one entry. The sample has around 140,000 distinct CDR3 sequences, about a sixth seen once. This clonotype was obtained from a male donor with ankylosing spondylitis. Sequenced material: blood, either unsorted or a sorted T cell fraction (not recorded which). This sequence joins TRBV27 and TRBJ1-1; TRBD1 matches 11 bases. CDR3 DNA sequence: TGTGCCAGCGCAGGTTTACGGGACAGGGGGGTGAACACTGAAGCTTTCTTT. This gives the protein CASAGLRDRGVNTEAFF.